This TCR beta chain was sequenced for a study of blood T cell repertoires in COVID-19. At the level of the study: COVID-19 samples from acute and convalescent phases originated in the United States, Italy and Spain. PBMCs, B-cell-depleted T cells, or T cells were the source of the cDNA or gDNA that made up the material.

Trimming cost V 5 bases and J 2 bases; bases outside gene matches: 3. The CDR3 is 14 amino acids. Germline CDR1 reads MNHEY; CDR2 reads SVGAGI. In the study's own analysis: By means of reference gene primer amplification, nucleated cell counts were estimated. The data were produced by immunoSEQ multiplex PCR, yet TCRdb's version contains in-frame clones alone and is incomplete. V and J calls and clone size come straight from that table; D and trimming were deduced from the DNA. There are some 160,000 clones in the sample; over 80% occur only once, and 7.5% to 10% lies in the top ten. Patients of the Seattle cohort, enrolled during active infection, were followed longitudinally.

The rearrangement uses TRBV6-5 and TRBJ1-3; 7 positions match TRBD1. Sequencing input: peripheral blood. This receptor was identified in a woman of 80 years or more with COVID-19, enrolled during active disease. This chain's CDR3 is CASSTTGPGNTIYF. CDR3 nucleotides: TGTGCCAGCAGTACGACAGGGCCTGGAAACACCATATATTTT.